This is a list of T cell receptor beta chains from one sample in a study of blood T cell repertoires in COVID-19. Here immunoSEQ multiplex PCR was the method, and the copy in TCRdb shows in-frame clones only, minus some. The sample lists roughly 120,000 clones, around four fifths seen once, with around an eighth in the top ten. The sequenced sample consisted of peripheral blood. The receptor source for this set is a human donor in a cohort sampled during active COVID-19. CDR3s include the opening cysteine and the closing phenylalanine or tryptophan. D genes are given only for firm matches. Rows may omit the clone size; those that give it use once, few, many or a size class.

. TRBJ2-3 . TRBV7-9 TGTGCCAGCAGCTTAGAGGGAGGCGCGTATTTT CASSLEGGAYF
. TRBJ2-5 TRBD1 TRBV19 TGTGCCAGTAGGGGAACAGGGGAAGAGACCCAGTACTTC CASRGTGEETQYF
. TRBJ2-7 TRBD1 TRBV29-1 TGCAGCGTTGTTCCGGGACAGGGCTACGAGCAGTACTTC CSVVPGQGYEQYF
. TRBJ1-2 . TRBV28 TGTGCCAGCAGATACAAACAGGGCTCATATAATGGCTACACCTTC CASRYKQGSYNGYTF
. TRBJ1-1 TRBD1 TRBV5-1 TGCGCCAGCACCCGACAGGGGGATACGAACACTGAAGCTTTCTTT CASTRQGDTNTEAFF
. TRBJ2-3 TRBD2 TRBV9 TGTGCCAGCAGTGTGGGGACTAGCGGGGGTGGAGATACGCAGTATTTT CASSVGTSGGGDTQYF
. TRBJ2-1 TRBD2 TRBV7-8 TGTGCCAGCAGCTTACTAGCGGGGGGGGCCTCCTACAATGAGCAGTTCTTC CASSLLAGGASYNEQFF
. TRBJ1-2 TRBD1 TRBV5-5 TGTGCCAGCAGCCAAGGACAGGGGGACTACTATGGCTACACCTTC CASSQGQGDYYGYTF
. TRBJ2-7 . TRBV6-6 TGTGCCAGCAGTTACTCGAGGGGGGGCTCCTACGAGCAGTACTTC CASSYSRGGSYEQYF
. TRBJ2-7 TRBD2 TRBV7-9 TGTGCCAGCAGCGGGGACTACTACGAGCAGTACTTC CASSGDYYEQYF
few TRBJ1-2 . TRBV6-5 TGTGCCAGCAAAGAGAGGAGGTACTATGGCTACACCTTC CASKERRYYGYTF
. TRBJ1-6 . TRBV19 TGTGCCAGTAGTAATGCAAGGGGTGATTCACCCCTCCACTTT CASSNARGDSPLHF
. TRBJ2-7 TRBD1 TRBV6-2/TRBV6-3 TGTGCCAGCAGTTACTCGTTGGACAGGGCCTCCTACGAGCAGTACTTC CASSYSLDRASYEQYF
. TRBJ2-1 . TRBV19 TGTGCCAGTAAGGACATTAGTGCTATGTATGAGCAGTTCTTC CASKDISAMYEQFF
few TRBJ1-1 . TRBV25-1 TGTGCCAGCAGCTATCTTCCGGGTATCACTGAAGCTTTCTTT CASSYLPGITEAFF
. TRBJ1-1 . TRBV12-3/TRBV12-4 TGTGCCAGCAGTTTCGGGCAGGGTTTTCAAGCTTTCTTT CASSFGQGFQAFF
. TRBJ2-3 . TRBV11-2 TGTGCCAGCAGCTTAGACGGGGTTAGCACAGATACGCAGTATTTT CASSLDGVSTDTQYF
. TRBJ2-7 TRBD1 TRBV3-1/TRBV3-2 TGTGCCAGCAGCCAAGGGACAGGGGGTTTCGACGAGCAGTACTTC CASSQGTGGFDEQYF
. TRBJ1-1 . TRBV6-5 TGTGCCAGTTGGTTGGGGGGGAACACTGAAGCTTTCTTT CASWLGGNTEAFF
. TRBJ1-1 . TRBV4-3 TGCGCCAGCAGCCAAGAACCCCGGGTTATGAACACTGAAGCTTTCTTT CASSQEPRVMNTEAFF
. TRBJ2-5 . TRBV5-1 TGCGCCAGCTTACTAGAGGGCCAAGAGACCCAGTACTTC CASLLEGQETQYF
. TRBJ2-2 TRBD2 TRBV7-2 TGTGCCAGCAGCTCCTCTCGGAGCGGGGGAAACACCGGGGAGCTGTTTTTT CASSSSRSGGNTGELFF
. TRBJ2-1 TRBD2 TRBV7-9 TGTGCCAGCAGCTTAGTGCGCGGGGGGCGCTACAATGAGCAGTTCTTC CASSLVRGGRYNEQFF
. TRBJ1-4 . TRBV4-1 TGCGCCAGCAGCCAAGCTAGTACGGCCTATAATGAAAAACTGTTTTTT CASSQASTAYNEKLFF
. TRBJ1-4 TRBD1 TRBV7-6 TGTGCCAGCAGCCCTCGACAGGGTGTAGATGAAAAACTGTTTTTT CASSPRQGVDEKLFF
. TRBJ2-5 . TRBV11-2 TGTGCCAGCAGCTTAGTGCGGGAGACCCAGTACTTC CASSLVRETQYF
. TRBJ2-5 . TRBV6-2/TRBV6-3 TGTGCCAGCAGTTTCCTAGCGCGCATGGAGACCCAGTACTTC CASSFLARMETQYF
. TRBJ2-7 TRBD2 TRBV28 TGTGCCAGCAGGGGGGGTAGCGGGGCTTACGAGCAGTACTTC CASRGGSGAYEQYF
. TRBJ1-5 . TRBV12-5 TGTGCTAGTGGTTTGAACAGGCCTGGGGATCAGCCCCAGCATTTT CASGLNRPGDQPQHF
. TRBJ1-1 . TRBV10-1 TGCGCCAGCAGTGAGCAGGGTATGGTCGGTGGGGCTGAAGCTTTCTTT CASSEQGMVGGAEAFF
. TRBJ2-2 . TRBV5-1 TGCGCCAGCAGCGGGGCGGACAACACCGGGGAGCTGTTTTTT CASSGADNTGELFF
. TRBJ1-1 . TRBV16 TGTGCCAGCAGCCTCCAATCAGGGAACACTGAAGCTTTCTTT CASSLQSGNTEAFF
. TRBJ2-5 TRBD2 TRBV3-1/TRBV3-2 TGTGCCAGCAGCCCCGGACTAGTCAAGTCGGAGACCCAGTACTTC CASSPGLVKSETQYF